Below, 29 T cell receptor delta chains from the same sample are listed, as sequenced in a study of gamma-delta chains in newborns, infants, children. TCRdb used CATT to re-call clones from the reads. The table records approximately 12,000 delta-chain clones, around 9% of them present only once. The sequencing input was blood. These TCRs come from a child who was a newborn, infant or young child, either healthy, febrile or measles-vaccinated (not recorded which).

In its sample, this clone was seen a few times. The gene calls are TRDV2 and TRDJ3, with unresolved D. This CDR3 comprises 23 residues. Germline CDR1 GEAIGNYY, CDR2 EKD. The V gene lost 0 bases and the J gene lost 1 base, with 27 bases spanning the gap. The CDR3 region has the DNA TGTGCCTGTGACACCGTGATATCCCCGGCTTCAGAAGCGGGATCCTGGGACACCCGACAGATGTTTTTC. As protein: CACDTVISPASEAGSWDTRQMFF.

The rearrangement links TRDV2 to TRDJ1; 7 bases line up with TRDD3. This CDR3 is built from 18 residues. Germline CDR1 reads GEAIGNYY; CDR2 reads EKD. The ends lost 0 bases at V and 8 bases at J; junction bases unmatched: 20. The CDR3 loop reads CACDTADTGAPKGAKLIF. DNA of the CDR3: TGTGCCTGTGACACCGCGGATACTGGGGCCCCCAAGGGGGCGAAACTCATCTTT.

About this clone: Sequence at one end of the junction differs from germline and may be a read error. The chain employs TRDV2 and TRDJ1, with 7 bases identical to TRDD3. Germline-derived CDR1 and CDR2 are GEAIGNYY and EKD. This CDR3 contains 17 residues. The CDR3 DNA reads TGTGCCTGTGACACCCTCCCTGGGGGTTCTCCCACCAATAAACTCATCTTT. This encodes CACDTLPGGSPTNKLIF.

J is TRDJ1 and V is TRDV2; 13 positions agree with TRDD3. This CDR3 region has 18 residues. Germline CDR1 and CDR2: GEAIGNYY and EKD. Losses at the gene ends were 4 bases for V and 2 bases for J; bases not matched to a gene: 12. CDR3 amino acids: CACDPLTGGYASTDKLIF. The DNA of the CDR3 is TGTGCCTGTGATCCCCTTACTGGGGGATACGCGAGTACCGATAAACTCATCTTT.

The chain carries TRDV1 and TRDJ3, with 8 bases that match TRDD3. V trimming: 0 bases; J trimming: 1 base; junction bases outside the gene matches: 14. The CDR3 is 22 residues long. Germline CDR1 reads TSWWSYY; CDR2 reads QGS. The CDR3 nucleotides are TGTGCTCTTGGGGAACTACGATTGAGTTGGGGGATTGTATCCTGGGACACCCGACAGATGTTTTTC. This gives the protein CALGELRLSWGIVSWDTRQMFF.

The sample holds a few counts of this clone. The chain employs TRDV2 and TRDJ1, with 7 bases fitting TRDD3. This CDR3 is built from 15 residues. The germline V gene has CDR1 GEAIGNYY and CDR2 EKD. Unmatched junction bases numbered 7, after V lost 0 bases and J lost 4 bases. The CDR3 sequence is CACDTLDTRGDKLIF. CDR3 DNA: TGTGCCTGTGACACCTTGGATACGCGAGGCGATAAACTCATCTTT.

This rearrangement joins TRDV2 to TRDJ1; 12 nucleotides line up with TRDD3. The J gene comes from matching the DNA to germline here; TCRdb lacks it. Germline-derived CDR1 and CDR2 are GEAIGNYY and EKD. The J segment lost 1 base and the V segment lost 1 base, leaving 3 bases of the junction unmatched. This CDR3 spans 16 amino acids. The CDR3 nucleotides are TGTGCCTGTGACACACTGGGGGATACTGGCACCGATAAACTCATCTTT. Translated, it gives CACDTLGDTGTDKLIF.

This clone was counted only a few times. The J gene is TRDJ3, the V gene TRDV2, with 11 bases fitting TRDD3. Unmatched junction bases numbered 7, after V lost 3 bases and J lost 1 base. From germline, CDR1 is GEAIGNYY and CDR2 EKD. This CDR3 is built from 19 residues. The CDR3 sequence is CACDVLGDNLSWDTRQMFF. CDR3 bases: TGTGCCTGTGACGTACTGGGGGATAATCTATCCTGGGACACCCGACAGATGTTTTTC.

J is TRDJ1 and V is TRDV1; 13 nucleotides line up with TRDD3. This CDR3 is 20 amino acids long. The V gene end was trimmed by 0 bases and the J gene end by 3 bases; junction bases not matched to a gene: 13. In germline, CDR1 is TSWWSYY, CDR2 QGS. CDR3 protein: CALGELGPILGDTGADKLIF. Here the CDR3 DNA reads TGTGCTCTTGGGGAACTAGGTCCTATACTGGGGGATACGGGGGCCGATAAACTCATCTTT.

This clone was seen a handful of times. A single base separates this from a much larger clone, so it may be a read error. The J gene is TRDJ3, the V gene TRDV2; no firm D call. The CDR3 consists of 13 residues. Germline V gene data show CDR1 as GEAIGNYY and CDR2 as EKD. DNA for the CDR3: TGTGCCTGTGACACCTGGGACGCCCGACAGATGTTTTTC. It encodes CACDTWDARQMFF.

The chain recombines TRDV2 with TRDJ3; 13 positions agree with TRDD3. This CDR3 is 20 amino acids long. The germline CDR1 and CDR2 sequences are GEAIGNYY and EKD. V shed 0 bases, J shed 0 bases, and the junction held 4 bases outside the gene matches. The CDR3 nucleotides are TGTGCCTGTGACACCGTACTGGGGGATACGCACTCCTGGGACACCCGACAGATGTTTTTC. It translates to CACDTVLGDTHSWDTRQMFF.

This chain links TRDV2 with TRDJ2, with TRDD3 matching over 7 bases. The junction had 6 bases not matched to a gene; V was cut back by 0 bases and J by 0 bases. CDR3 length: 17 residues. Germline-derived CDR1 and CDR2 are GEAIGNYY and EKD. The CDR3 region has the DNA TGTGCCTGTGACACCGTTGGGGGAAGAGCTTTGACAGCACAACTCTTCTTT. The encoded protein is CACDTVGGRALTAQLFF.

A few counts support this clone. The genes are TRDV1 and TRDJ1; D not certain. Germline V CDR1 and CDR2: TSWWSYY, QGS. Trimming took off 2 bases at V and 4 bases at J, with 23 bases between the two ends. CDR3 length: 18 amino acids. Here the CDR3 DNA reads TGTGCTCTTGGGGAAGGGGTGACGAGGCCGGCCATCCACGATAAACTCATCTTT. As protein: CALGEGVTRPAIHDKLIF.

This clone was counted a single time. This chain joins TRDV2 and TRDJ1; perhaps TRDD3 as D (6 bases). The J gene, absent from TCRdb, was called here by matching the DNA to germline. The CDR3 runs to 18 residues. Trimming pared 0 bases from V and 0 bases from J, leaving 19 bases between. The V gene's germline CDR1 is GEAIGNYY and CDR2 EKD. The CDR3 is CACDTVKRGDRDTDKLIF. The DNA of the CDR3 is TGTGCCTGTGACACCGTGAAGCGAGGGGATCGCGACACCGATAAACTCATCTTT.

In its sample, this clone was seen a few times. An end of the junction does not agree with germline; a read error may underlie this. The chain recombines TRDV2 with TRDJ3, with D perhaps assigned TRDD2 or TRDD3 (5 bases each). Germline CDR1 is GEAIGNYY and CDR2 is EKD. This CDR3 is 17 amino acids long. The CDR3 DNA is TGTGCCTGTGACCCTACCAATGGACCCTGGGACATCCGACAGATGTTTTTC. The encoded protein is CACDPTNGPWDIRQMFF.

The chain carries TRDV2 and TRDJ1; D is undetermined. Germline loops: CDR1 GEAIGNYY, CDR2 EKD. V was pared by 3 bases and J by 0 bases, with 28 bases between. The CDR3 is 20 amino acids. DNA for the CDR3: TGTGCCTGTGACCCCCTGACCTCCGTCCCGCTGACCCAATACACCGATAAACTCATCTTT. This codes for CACDPLTSVPLTQYTDKLIF.

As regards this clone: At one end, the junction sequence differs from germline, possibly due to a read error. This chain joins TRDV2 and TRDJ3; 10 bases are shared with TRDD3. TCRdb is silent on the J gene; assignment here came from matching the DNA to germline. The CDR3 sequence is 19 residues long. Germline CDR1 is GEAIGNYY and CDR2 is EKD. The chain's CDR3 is CACDTANGGYSWDTQQMFF. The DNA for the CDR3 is TGTGCCTGCGACACCGCAAATGGGGGATACTCCTGGGACACCCAACAGATGTTTTTC.

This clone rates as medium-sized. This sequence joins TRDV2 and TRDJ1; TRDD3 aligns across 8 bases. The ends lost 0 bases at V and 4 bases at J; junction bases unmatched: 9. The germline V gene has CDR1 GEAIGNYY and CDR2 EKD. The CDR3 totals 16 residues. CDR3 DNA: TGTGCCTGTGACACCGTTGGTGGGGGATCCCTCGATAAACTCATCTTT. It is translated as CACDTVGGGSLDKLIF.

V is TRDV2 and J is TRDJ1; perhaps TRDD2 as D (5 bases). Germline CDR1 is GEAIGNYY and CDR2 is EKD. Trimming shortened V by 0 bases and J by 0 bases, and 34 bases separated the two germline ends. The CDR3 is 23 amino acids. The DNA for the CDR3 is TGTGCCTGTGACACCGTTTTCTCCCTACGTTCCGGGTCAAGCAGCCCGTACACCGATAAACTCATCTTT. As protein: CACDTVFSLRSGSSSPYTDKLIF.

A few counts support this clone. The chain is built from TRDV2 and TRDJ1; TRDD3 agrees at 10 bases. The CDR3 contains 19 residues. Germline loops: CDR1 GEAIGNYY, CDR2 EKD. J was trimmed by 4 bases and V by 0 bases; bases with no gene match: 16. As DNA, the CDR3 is TGTGCCTGTGACACCGTTAGGTCCGGGGGATACGGACGGCTCGATAAACTCATCTTT. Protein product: CACDTVRSGGYGRLDKLIF.

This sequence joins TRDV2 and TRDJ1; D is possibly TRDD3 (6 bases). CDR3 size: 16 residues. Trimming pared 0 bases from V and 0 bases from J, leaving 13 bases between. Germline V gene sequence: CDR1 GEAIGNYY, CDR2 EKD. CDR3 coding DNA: TGTGCCTGTGACACCTTGGGGGGTCTGGACACCGATAAACTCATCTTT. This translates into CACDTLGGLDTDKLIF.

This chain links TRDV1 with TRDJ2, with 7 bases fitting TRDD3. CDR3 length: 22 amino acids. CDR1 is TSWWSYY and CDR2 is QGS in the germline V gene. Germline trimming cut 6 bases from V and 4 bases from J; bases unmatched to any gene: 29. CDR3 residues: CALGLSPNGLGGLRFETAQLFF. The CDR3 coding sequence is TGTGCTCTTGGACTTAGTCCCAACGGCCTGGGGGGACTAAGGTTTGAGACAGCACAACTCTTCTTT.

The CDR3 bases are TGTGCCTGTGACACTCTTGAACTGGGGGATACGCGGGCCGATAAACTCATCTTT. Translation gives CACDTLELGDTRADKLIF. V and J are TRDV2 and TRDJ1; TRDD3 aligns across 13 bases. The CDR3 has 18 residues. V shed 1 base, J shed 3 bases, and the junction held 10 bases outside the gene matches. From germline, CDR1 is GEAIGNYY and CDR2 EKD.

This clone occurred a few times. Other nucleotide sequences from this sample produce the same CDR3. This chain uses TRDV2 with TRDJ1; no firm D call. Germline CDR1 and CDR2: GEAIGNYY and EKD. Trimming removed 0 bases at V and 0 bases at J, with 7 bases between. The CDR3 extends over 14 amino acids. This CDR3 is CACDTVLYTDKLIF. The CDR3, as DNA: TGTGCCTGTGACACCGTACTGTACACCGATAAACTCATCTTT.

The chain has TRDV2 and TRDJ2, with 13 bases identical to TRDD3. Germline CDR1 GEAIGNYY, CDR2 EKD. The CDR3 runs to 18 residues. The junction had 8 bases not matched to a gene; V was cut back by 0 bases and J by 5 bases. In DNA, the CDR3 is TGTGCCTGTGACACCGTACTGGGGGATACGCGGCACACAGCACAACTCTTCTTT. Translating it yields CACDTVLGDTRHTAQLFF.

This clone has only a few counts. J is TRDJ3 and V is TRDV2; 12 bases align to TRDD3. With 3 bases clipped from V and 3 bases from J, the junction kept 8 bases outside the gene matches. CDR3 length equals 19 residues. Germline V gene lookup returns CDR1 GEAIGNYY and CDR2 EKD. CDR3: CACDGAGGYANWDTRQMFF. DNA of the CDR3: TGTGCCTGTGACGGAGCTGGGGGATACGCGAACTGGGACACCCGACAGATGTTTTTC.

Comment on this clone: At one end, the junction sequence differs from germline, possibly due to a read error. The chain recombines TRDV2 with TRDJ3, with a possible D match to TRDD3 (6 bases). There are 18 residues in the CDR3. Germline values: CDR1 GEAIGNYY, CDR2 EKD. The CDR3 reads CACDTAGDSSWDIRQMFF. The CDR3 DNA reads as TGTGCCTGTGACACCGCTGGGGACAGCTCCTGGGACATCCGACAGATGTTTTTC.

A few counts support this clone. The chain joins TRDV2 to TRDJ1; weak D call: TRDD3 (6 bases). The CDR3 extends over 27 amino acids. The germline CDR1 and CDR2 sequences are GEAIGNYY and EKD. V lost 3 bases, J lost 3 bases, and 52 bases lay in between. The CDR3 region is CACDSSVVKGVSSRYAARGSDSDKLIF. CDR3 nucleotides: TGTGCCTGTGACTCATCCGTAGTTAAAGGGGTCTCTTCCCGATACGCGGCGAGAGGTAGTGACTCCGATAAACTCATCTTT.

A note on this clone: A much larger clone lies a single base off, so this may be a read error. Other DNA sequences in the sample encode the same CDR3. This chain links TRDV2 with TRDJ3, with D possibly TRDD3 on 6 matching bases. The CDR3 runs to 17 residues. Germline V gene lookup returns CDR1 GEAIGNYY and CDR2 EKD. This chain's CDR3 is CACDTVLGSWDTRQMFF. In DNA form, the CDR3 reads TGTGCCTGTGACACCGTACTGGGCTCCTGGGACACCCGGCAGATGTTTTTC.